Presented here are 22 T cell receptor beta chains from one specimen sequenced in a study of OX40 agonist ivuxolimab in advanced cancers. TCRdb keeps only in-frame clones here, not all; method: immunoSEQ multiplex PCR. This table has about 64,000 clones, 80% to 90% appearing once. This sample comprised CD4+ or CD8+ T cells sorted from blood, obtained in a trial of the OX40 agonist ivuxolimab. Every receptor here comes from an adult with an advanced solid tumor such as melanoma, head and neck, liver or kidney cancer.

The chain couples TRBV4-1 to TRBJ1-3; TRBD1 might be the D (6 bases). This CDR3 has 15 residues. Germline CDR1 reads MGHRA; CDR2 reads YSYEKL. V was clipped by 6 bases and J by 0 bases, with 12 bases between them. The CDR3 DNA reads TGCGCCAGCAGAGAGACAGGTAGCTCTGGAAACACCATATATTTT. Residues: CASRETGSSGNTIYF.

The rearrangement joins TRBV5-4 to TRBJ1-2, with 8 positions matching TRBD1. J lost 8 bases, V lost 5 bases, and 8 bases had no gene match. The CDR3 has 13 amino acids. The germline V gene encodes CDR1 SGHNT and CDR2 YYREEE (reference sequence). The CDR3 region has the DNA TGTGCCAGCAGGGGGGACAGGTTGCAAGGCTACACCTTC. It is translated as CASRGDRLQGYTF.

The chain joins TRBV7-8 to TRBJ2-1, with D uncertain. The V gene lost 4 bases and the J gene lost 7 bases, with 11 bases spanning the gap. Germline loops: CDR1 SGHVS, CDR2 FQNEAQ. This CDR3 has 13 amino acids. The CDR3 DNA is TGTGCCAGCAGCTCAGGTGGTTCGAATGAGCAGTTCTTC. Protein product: CASSSGGSNEQFF. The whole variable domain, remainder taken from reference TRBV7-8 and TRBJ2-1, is GAGVSQSPRYKVAKRGQDVALRCDPISGHVSLFWYQQALGQGPEFLTYFQNEAQLDKSGLPSDRFFAERPEGSVSTLKIQRTQQEDSAVYLCASSSGGSNEQFFGPGTRLTVL.

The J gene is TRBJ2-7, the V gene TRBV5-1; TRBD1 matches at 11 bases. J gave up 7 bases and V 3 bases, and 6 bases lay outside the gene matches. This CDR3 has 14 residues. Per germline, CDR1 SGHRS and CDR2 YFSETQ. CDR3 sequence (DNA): TGCGCCAGCAGCTCGACCGGGACAGGGGGAGAGCAGTACTTC. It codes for CASSSTGTGGEQYF.

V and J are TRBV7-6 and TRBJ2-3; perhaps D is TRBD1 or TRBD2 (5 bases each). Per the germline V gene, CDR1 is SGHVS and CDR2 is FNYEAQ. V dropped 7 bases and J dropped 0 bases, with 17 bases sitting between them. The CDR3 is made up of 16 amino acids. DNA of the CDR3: TGTGCCAGCACCTGGGGTTTGGGGGATAGCACAGATACGCAGTATTTT. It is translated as CASTWGLGDSTDTQYF.

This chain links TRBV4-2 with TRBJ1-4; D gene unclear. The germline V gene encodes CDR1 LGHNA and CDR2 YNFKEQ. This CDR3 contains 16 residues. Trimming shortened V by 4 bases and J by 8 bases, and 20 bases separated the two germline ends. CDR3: CASSLPSGSPGEKLFF. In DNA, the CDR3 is TGTGCCAGCAGCCTCCCTTCGGGCAGCCCGGGAGAAAAACTGTTTTTT.

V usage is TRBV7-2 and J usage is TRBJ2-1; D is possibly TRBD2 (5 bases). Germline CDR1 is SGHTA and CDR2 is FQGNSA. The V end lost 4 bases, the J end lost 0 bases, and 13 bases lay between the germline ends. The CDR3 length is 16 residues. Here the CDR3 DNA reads TGTGCCAGCAGCTCCACCCCGGGGAGCTCCTACAATGAGCAGTTCTTC. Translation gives CASSSTPGSSYNEQFF.

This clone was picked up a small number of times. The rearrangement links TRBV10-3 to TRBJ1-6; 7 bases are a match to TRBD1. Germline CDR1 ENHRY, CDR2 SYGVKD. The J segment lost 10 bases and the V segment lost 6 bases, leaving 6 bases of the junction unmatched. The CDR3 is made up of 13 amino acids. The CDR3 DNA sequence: TGTGCCATCAGGACAGGGTCGGAATCACCCCTCCACTTT. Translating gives CAIRTGSESPLHF.

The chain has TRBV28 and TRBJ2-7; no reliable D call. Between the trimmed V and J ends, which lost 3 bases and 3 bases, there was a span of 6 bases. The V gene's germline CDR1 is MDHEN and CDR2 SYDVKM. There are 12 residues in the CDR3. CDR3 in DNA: TGTGCCAGCAGTTTGGTGGGCTACGAGCAGTACTTC. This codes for CASSLVGYEQYF.

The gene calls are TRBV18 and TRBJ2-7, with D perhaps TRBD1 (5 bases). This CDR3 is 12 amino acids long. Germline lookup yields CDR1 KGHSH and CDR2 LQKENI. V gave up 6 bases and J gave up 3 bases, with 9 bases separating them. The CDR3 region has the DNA TGTGCCAGCTCGCAAAGGGGCTACGAGCAGTACTTC. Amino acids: CASSQRGYEQYF. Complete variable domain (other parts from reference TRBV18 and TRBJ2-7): NAGVMQNPRHLVRRRGQEARLRCSPMKGHSHVYWYRQLPEEGLKFMVYLQKENIIDESGMPKERFSAEFPKEGPSILRIQQVVRGDSAAYFCASSQRGYEQYFGPGTRLTVT.

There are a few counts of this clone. CDR3 bases: TGTGCCAGCAGGGGACTATTCCCCAATTATGGCTACACCTTC. Translated, it gives CASRGLFPNYGYTF. The gene calls are TRBV6-5 and TRBJ1-2; possible D gene TRBD1, 5 bases. Trimming shortened V by 6 bases and J by 5 bases, and 16 bases separated the two germline ends. The CDR3 has 14 amino acids. Per the germline V gene, CDR1 is MNHEY and CDR2 is SVGAGI.

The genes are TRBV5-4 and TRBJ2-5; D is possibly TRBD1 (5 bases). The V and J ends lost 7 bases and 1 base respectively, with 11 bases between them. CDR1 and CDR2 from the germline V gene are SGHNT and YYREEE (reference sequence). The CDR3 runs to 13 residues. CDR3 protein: CASQDRTQETQYF. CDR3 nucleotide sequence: TGTGCCAGCCAAGACAGAACCCAAGAGACCCAGTACTTC.

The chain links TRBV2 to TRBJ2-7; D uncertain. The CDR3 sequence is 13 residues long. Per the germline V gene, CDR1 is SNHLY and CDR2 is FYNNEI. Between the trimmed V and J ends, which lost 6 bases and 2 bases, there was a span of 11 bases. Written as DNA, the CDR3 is TGTGCCAGCAGCCCTAACTGGACCTACGAGCAGTACTTC. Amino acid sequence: CASSPNWTYEQYF.

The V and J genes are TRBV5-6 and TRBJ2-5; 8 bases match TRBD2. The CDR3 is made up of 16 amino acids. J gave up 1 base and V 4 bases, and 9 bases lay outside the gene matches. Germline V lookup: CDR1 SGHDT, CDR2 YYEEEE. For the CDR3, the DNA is TGTGCCAGCAGCCTTGGCGCGGGACTAGTCCAAGAGACCCAGTACTTC. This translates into CASSLGAGLVQETQYF.

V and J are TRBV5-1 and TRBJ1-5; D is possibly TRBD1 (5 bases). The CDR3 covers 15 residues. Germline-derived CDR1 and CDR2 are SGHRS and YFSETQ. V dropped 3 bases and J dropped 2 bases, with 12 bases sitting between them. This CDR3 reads CASSWGGGGNQPQHF. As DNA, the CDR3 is TGCGCCAGCAGCTGGGGCGGAGGTGGCAATCAGCCCCAGCATTTT.

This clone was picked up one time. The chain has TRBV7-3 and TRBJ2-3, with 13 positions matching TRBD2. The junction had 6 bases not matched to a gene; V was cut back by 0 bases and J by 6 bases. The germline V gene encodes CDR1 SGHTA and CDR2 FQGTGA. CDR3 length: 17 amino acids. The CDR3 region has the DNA TGTGCCAGCAGCTTAACGGGGACTAGCGGGGCCAGGGATACGCAGTATTTT. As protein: CASSLTGTSGARDTQYF.

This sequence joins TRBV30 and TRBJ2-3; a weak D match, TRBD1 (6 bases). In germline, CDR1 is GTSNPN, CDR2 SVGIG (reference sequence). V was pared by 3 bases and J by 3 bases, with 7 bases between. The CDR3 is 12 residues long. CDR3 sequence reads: CAWSQGTDTQYF. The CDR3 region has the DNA TGTGCCTGGAGCCAGGGGACAGATACGCAGTATTTT.

The CDR3 protein is CASSLNSGGPSYEQYF. DNA of the CDR3: TGTGCCAGTAGTCTCAATAGCGGGGGGCCATCCTACGAGCAGTACTTC. The chain links TRBV19 to TRBJ2-7; 10 nucleotides line up with TRBD2. In germline, CDR1 is LNHDA, CDR2 SQIVND (reference sequence). The J segment lost 1 base and the V segment lost 5 bases, leaving 8 bases of the junction unmatched. CDR3 length equals 16 residues.

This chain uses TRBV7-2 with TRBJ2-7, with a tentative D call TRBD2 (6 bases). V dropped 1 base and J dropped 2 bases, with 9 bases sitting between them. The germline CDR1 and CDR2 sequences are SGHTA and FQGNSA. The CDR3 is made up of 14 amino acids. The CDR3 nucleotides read TGTGCCAGCAGCTTAGATCCGGGGGCCTACGAGCAGTACTTC. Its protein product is CASSLDPGAYEQYF.

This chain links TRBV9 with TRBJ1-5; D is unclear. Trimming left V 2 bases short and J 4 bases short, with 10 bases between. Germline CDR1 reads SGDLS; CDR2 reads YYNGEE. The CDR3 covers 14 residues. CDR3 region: CASSVGLMNQPQHF. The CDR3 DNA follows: TGTGCCAGCAGCGTTGGGCTGATGAATCAGCCCCAGCATTTT.

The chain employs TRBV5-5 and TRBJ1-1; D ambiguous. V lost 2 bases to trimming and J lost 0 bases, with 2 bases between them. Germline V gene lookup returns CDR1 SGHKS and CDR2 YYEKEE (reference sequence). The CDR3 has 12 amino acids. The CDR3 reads CASSFLNTEAFF. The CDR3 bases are TGTGCCAGCAGCTTTTTGAACACTGAAGCTTTCTTT.

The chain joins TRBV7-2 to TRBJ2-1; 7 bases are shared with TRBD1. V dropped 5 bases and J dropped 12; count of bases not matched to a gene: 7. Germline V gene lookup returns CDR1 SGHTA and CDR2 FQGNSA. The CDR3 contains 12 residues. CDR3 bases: TGTGCCAGCAGCCTTGACAGGGCGGGGCAGTTCTTC. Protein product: CASSLDRAGQFF.